The sequence of this T cell receptor (beta chain) was determined in a study of identical twins. The CDR3 is 14 amino acids. Germline lookup yields CDR1 SGHTA and CDR2 FQGNSA. TCRdb used MiXCR to reprocess the 5' RACE reads, holding one entry per CDR3 protein. The profile shows more than 1.5 million distinct CDR3 sequences, 25% to 35% of them singletons. This clonotype has just one count. An end of the junction differs from the germline gene, which may be a read error. This rearrangement joins TRBV7-2 to TRBJ1-6; maybe TRBD1 (5 bases). Sequenced sample: cord blood. The TCR sequence derives from a newborn girl in good health. The CDR3 DNA follows: TGTGCCAGCTCACCGGCCGGAGGGGATGCACCCCCCCACTTT. Translating gives CASSPAGGDAPPHF.